Reported below is one T cell receptor beta chain. The entry originates in a study of blood T cell repertoires in COVID-19. As for the study in general: Researchers got acute and convalescent COVID-19 samples from the United States, Italy and Spain. PBMCs, B-cell-depleted T cells, or T cells provided the cDNA or gDNA that made up the material.

Each participant's cohort was designated according to participant-reported clinical history. CDR3 length: 14 amino acids. The germline gives CDR1 LNHDA, CDR2 SQIVND (reference sequence). J lost 4 bases, V lost 5 bases, and 3 bases had no gene match. As handled by the study authors: Reference gene primers were amplified, and this amplification served to estimate nucleated cell counts. This table comes from immunoSEQ multiplex PCR, and its TCRdb copy is limited to in-frame clones, with some not included. From that table come the V and J calls and clone size; the DNA was used to work out D and trimming. The table includes roughly 300,000 clones, 70% to 90% detected once.

The sequence was collected from a woman in her thirties or forties with acute COVID-19. This rearrangement joins TRBV19 to TRBJ1-1, with 11 positions matching TRBD1. The sequencing sample was made of PBMCs or T cells enriched from blood (not recorded which). CDR3 residues: CASSLGTGGTEAFF. CDR3 sequence (DNA): TGTGCCAGTAGTTTGGGGACAGGGGGCACTGAAGCTTTCTTT. Filled out from reference TRBV19 and TRBJ1-1, the complete variable domain reads DGGITQSPKYLFRKEGQNVTLSCEQNLNHDAMYWYRQDPGQGLRLIYYSQIVNDFQKGDIAEGYSVSREKKESFPLTVTSAQKNPTAFYLCASSLGTGGTEAFFGQGTRLTVV.